Below are 10 T cell receptor beta chains sequenced from a single sample in a study of shared clonotypes between healthy human individuals. Clones were sequenced by immunoSEQ multiplex PCR, and TCRdb holds only the in-frame ones, with some missing. The table has 2.5 million or so clones, about 92% seen once. The sequencing input was naive CD4+ T cells sorted from blood. Stated subset: CD45RA+ positively selected. These receptors were obtained from a man aged 18 to 35 in good health.

The V and J genes are TRBV7-8 and TRBJ1-3, with D hard to call. CDR1 is SGHVS and CDR2 is FQNEAQ in the germline V gene. The CDR3 loop spans 18 amino acids. The V and J ends lost 2 bases and 0 bases respectively, with 17 bases between them. CDR3 region: CASSLSPGLLFSGNTIYF. The CDR3 nucleotides read TGTGCCAGCAGCTTATCTCCCGGACTTCTGTTCTCTGGAAACACCATATATTTT.

A word on this clone: Other nucleotide sequences from this sample produce the same CDR3. This chain uses TRBV7-9 with TRBJ2-1; the match to TRBD2 covers 8 bases. V was clipped by 4 bases and J by 3 bases; unmatched bases: 5. The CDR3 contains 15 residues. Germline CDR1 SEHNR, CDR2 FQNEAQ (reference sequence). CDR3 in amino acids: CASSSGLAVYNEQFF. The CDR3, as DNA: TGTGCCAGCAGCTCCGGACTAGCTGTCTACAATGAGCAGTTCTTC.

The V gene is TRBV18, the J gene TRBJ1-1; no firm D call. The germline gives CDR1 KGHSH, CDR2 LQKENI. V was shortened by 2 bases and J by 2 bases, with 6 bases between the two germline ends. The CDR3 is made up of 13 amino acids. In nucleotides, the CDR3 is TGTGCCAGCTCACCAGACCCCAACACTGAAGCTTTCTTT. Translating gives CASSPDPNTEAFF.

This clone was seen only once. The chain couples TRBV28 to TRBJ2-3, with 9 bases that match TRBD2. The germline CDR1 and CDR2 sequences are MDHEN and SYDVKM. This CDR3 is built from 14 residues. V lost 7 bases and J lost 10; bases outside the gene matches: 12. The DNA of the CDR3 is TGTGCCAGCACCGTTAGCGGGGGTATCGTGTCGCAGTATTTT. Protein product: CASTVSGGIVSQYF.

The genes are TRBV27 and TRBJ2-2; D not resolved. Trimming pared 8 bases from V and 7 bases from J, leaving 17 bases between. CDR1 and CDR2 (germline): MNHEY, SMNVEV (reference sequence). The CDR3 is 14 amino acids. The CDR3 DNA is TGTGCCAGCTCCTCCTTCCAGGTCCGCGGGGAGCTGTTTTTT. Its protein is CASSSFQVRGELFF.

The genes are TRBV14 and TRBJ1-1; 7 positions agree with TRBD1. The CDR3 totals 13 residues. The J segment lost 5 bases and the V segment lost 4 bases, leaving 4 bases of the junction unmatched. From germline, CDR1 is SGHDN and CDR2 FVKESK. CDR3 in DNA: TGTGCCAGCAGCCCGACAGGGTGGACTGAAGCTTTCTTT. This encodes CASSPTGWTEAFF.

The rearrangement links TRBV6-6 to TRBJ2-7; 7 bases are shared with TRBD1. The CDR3 is 15 residues long. The V gene end was trimmed by 6 bases and the J gene end by 1 base; junction bases not matched to a gene: 9. Germline V gene lookup returns CDR1 MNHNY and CDR2 SVGAGI (reference sequence). The CDR3 DNA follows: TGTGCCAGCAGATCTACAGGGGTCGGGTCCTACGAGCAGTACTTC. It encodes CASRSTGVGSYEQYF.

A word on this clone: In the same sample, other DNA sequences code for this CDR3. CDR3 sequence reads: CASSLMTNTGELFF. The CDR3 nucleotides read TGTGCCAGCAGCTTGATGACCAACACCGGGGAGCTGTTTTTT. The J gene is TRBJ2-2, the V gene TRBV5-4; no definite D call. Trimming stripped 1 base from V and 2 bases from J, with 6 bases between. The CDR3 contains 14 residues. Germline CDR1 SGHNT, CDR2 YYREEE (reference sequence).

The chain employs TRBV6-5 and TRBJ1-6; perhaps TRBD1 as D (5 bases). The CDR3 consists of 15 residues. Germline lookup yields CDR1 MNHEY and CDR2 SVGAGI. Trimming removed 7 bases from V and 5 bases from J, with 15 bases in between. CDR3: CASKPARGNNSPLHF. The CDR3 coding sequence is TGTGCCAGCAAACCCGCCCGGGGGAATAATTCACCCCTCCACTTT.

The V gene is TRBV2, the J gene TRBJ2-7; 9 positions match TRBD2. CDR1 SNHLY and CDR2 FYNNEI come from the germline V gene. V lost 4 bases and J lost 6; bases outside the gene matches: 7. The CDR3 consists of 14 residues. CDR3 DNA sequence: TGTGCCAGCAGTGTTGAGCGGGGGGAGAGCGAGCAGTACTTC. Translated: CASSVERGESEQYF.